This TCR beta chain was obtained from a study of tumour-infiltrating T cells in Burkitt lymphoma. Across the study: Patients covered every epidemiological subtype of Burkitt lymphoma. Survival, overall and progression-free, tracked with productive clonality.

Profiling relied on immunoSEQ multiplex PCR, and the TCRdb table lists in-frame clones only, not all of them. The sample has around 1,200 clones, around 16% seen once. Looked up from germline, CDR1 is ENHRY and CDR2 is SYGVKD. With V trimmed by 5 bases and J by 2 bases, 8 bases remained unmatched. The CDR3 runs to 18 residues. The source is a human donor with Burkitt lymphoma. This chain connects TRBV10-3 to TRBJ2-3; 15 bases match TRBD2. Source material: tumor tissue. CDR3 loop: CAISTGLAGGGVTDTQYF. The CDR3 DNA reads TGTGCCATCAGTACGGGACTAGCGGGGGGCGGTGTCACAGATACGCAGTATTTT.